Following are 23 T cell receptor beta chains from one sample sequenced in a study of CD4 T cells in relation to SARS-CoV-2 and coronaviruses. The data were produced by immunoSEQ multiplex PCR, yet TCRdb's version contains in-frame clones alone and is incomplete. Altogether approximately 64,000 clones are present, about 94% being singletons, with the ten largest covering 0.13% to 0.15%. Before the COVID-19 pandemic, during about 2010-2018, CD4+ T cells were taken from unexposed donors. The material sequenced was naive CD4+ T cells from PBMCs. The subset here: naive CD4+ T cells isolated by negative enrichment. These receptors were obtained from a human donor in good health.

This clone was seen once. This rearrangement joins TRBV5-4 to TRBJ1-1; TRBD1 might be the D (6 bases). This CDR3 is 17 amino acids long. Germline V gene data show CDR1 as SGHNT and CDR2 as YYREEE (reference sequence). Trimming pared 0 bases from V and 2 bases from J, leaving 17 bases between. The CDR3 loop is CASSLAGGGPPNTEAFF. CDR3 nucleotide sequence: TGTGCCAGCAGCTTGGCCGGGGGGGGGCCCCCAAACACTGAAGCTTTCTTT.

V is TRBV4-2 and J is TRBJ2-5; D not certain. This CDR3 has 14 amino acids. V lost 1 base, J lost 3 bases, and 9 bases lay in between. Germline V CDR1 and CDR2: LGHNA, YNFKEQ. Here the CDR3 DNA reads TGTGCCAGCAGCCAAGCGGCGGCTAAAGAGACCCAGTACTTC. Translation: CASSQAAAKETQYF.

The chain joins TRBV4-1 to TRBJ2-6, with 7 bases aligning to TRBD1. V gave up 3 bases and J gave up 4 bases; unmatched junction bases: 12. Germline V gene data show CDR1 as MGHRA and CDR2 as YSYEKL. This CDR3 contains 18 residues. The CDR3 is CASSQAMIGGPGANVLTF. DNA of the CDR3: TGCGCCAGCAGCCAGGCTATGATAGGGGGCCCCGGGGCCAACGTCCTGACTTTC.

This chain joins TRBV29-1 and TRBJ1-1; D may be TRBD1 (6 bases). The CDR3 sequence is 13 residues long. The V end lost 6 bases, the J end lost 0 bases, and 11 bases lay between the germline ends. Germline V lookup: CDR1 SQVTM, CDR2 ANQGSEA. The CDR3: CSVDRFMNTEAFF. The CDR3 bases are TGCAGCGTGGACAGATTTATGAACACTGAAGCTTTCTTT. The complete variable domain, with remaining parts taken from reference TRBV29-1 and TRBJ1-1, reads SAVISQKPSRDICQRGTSLTIQCQVDSQVTMMFWYRQQPGQSLTLIATANQGSEATYESGFVIDKFPISRPNLTFSTLTVSNMSPEDSSIYLCSVDRFMNTEAFFGQGTRLTVV.

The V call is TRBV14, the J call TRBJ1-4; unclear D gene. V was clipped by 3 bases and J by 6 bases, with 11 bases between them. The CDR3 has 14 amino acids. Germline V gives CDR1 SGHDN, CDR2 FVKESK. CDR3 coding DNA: TGTGCCAGCAGCCATTTCACACGGGATGAAAAACTGTTTTTT. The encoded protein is CASSHFTRDEKLFF. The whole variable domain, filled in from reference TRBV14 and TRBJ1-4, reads EAGVTQFPSHSVIEKGQTVTLRCDPISGHDNLYWYRRVMGKEIKFLLHFVKESKQDESGMPNNRFLAERTGGTYSTLKVQPAELEDSGVYFCASSHFTRDEKLFFGSGTQLSVL.

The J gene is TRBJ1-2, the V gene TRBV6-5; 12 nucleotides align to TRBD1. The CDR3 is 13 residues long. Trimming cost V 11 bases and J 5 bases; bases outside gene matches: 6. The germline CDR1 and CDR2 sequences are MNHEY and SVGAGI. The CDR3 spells CAGSGQGAYGYTF. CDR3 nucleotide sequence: TGTGCCGGGTCGGGACAGGGGGCGTATGGCTACACCTTC.

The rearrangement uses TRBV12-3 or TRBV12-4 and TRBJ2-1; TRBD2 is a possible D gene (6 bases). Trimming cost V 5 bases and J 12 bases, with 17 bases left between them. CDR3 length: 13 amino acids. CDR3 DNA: TGTGCCAGCAGTCCTGAACGGGAGAGGGGGCAGTTCTTC. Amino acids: CASSPERERGQFF.

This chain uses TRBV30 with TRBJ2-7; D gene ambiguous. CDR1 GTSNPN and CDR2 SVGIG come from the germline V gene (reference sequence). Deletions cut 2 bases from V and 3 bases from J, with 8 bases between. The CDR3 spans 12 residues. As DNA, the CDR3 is TGTGCCTGGAGTCCTGGAGTCTACGAGCAGTACTTC. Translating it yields CAWSPGVYEQYF. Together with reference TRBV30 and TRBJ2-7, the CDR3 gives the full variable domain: SQTIHQWPATLVQPVGSPLSLECTVEGTSNPNLYWYRQAAGRGLQLLFYSVGIGQISSEVPQNLSASRPQDRQFILSSKKLLLSDSGFYLCAWSPGVYEQYFGPGTRLTVT.

The CDR3 is CASSYSTSGGYNEQFF. DNA for the CDR3: TGTGCCAGCAGTTACTCGACTAGCGGGGGGTACAATGAGCAGTTCTTC. V gene TRBV6-5 combines with J gene TRBJ2-1; 13 nucleotides match TRBD2. CDR3 size: 16 residues. The germline gives CDR1 MNHEY, CDR2 SVGAGI. V was clipped by 0 bases and J by 4 bases; unmatched bases: 0.

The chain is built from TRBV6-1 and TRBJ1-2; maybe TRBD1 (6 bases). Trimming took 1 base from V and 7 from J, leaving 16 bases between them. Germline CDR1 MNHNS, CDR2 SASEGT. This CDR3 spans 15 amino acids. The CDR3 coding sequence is TGTGCCAGCAGTGAAGGGATCGGGCAGGGGTTTGGCTACACCTTC. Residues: CASSEGIGQGFGYTF.

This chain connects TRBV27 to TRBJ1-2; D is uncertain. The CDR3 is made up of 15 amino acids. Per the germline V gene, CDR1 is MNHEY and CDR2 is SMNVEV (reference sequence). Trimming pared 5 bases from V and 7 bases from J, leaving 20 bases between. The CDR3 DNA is TGTGCCAGCAGTCCCGAGGGTGTTACCCGAGGTGGCTACACCTTC. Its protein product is CASSPEGVTRGGYTF.

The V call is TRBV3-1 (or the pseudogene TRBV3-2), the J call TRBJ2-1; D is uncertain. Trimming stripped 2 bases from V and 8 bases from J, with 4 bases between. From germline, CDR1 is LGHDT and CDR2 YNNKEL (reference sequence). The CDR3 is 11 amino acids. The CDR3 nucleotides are TGTGCCAGCAGCCAACGCCATGAGCAGTTCTTC. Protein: CASSQRHEQFF.

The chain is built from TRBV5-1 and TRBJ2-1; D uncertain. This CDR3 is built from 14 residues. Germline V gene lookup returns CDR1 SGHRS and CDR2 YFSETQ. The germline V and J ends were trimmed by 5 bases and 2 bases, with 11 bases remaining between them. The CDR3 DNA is TGCGCCAGCAGGGAACAGTCCACCTACAATGAGCAGTTCTTC. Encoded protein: CASREQSTYNEQFF.

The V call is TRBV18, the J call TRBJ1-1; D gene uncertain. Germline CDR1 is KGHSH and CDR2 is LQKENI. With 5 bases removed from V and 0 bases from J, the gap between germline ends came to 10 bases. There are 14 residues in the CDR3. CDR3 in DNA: TGTGCCAGCTCAAATTCCAGGATGAACACTGAAGCTTTCTTT. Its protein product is CASSNSRMNTEAFF. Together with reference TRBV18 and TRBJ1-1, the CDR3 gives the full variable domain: NAGVMQNPRHLVRRRGQEARLRCSPMKGHSHVYWYRQLPEEGLKFMVYLQKENIIDESGMPKERFSAEFPKEGPSILRIQQVVRGDSAAYFCASSNSRMNTEAFFGQGTRLTVV.

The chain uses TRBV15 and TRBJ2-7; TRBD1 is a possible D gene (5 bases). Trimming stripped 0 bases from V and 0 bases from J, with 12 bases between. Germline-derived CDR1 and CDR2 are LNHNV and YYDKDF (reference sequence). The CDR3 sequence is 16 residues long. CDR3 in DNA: TGTGCCACCAGCAGAGATGAGACAGTAGGCTCCTACGAGCAGTACTTC. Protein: CATSRDETVGSYEQYF. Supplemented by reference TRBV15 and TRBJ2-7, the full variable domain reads DAMVIQNPRYQVTQFGKPVTLSCSQTLNHNVMYWYQQKSSQAPKLLFHYYDKDFNNEADTPDNFQSRRPNTSFCFLDIRSPGLGDTAMYLCATSRDETVGSYEQYFGPGTRLTVT.

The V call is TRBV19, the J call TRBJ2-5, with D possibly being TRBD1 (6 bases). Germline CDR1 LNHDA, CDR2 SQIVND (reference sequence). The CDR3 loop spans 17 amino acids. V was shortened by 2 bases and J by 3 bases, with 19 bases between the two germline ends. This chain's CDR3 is CASSITNSGQGKETQYF. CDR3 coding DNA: TGTGCCAGTAGTATAACAAATTCGGGACAAGGAAAAGAGACCCAGTACTTC.

DNA for the CDR3: TGTGCCAGCAGTACCAGATTAAACACTGAAGCTTTCTTT. It translates to CASSTRLNTEAFF. The V and J genes are TRBV6-5 and TRBJ1-1; D not certain. The V gene lost 5 bases and the J gene lost 2 bases, with 9 bases spanning the gap. The length of the CDR3 is 13 residues. The germline gives CDR1 MNHEY, CDR2 SVGAGI.

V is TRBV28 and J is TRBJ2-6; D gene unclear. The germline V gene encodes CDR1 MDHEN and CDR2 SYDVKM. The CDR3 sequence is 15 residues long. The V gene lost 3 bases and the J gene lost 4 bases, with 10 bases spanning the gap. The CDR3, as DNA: TGTGCCAGCAGTTTTCTTAAGAGAGGGGCCAACGTCCTGACTTTC. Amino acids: CASSFLKRGANVLTF.

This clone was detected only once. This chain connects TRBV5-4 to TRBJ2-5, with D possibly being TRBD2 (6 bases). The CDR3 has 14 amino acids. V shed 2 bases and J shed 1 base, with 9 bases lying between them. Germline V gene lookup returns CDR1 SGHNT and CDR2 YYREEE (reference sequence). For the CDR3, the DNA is TGTGCCAGCAGCTTAGGGACTTTCCAAGAGACCCAGTACTTC. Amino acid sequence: CASSLGTFQETQYF.

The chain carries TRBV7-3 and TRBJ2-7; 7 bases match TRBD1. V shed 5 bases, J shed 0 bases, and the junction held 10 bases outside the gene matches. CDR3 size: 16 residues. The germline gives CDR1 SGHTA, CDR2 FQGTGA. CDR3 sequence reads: CASSHSSTGPSYEQYF. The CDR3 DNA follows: TGTGCCAGCAGCCACTCCTCGACAGGGCCCTCCTACGAGCAGTACTTC.

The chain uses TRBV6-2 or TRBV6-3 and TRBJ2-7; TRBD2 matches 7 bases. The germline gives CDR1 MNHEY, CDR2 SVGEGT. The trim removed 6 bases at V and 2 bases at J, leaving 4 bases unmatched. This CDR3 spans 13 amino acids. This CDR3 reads CASSRTSAYEQYF. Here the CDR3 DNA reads TGTGCCAGCAGCCGGACTAGTGCCTACGAGCAGTACTTC.

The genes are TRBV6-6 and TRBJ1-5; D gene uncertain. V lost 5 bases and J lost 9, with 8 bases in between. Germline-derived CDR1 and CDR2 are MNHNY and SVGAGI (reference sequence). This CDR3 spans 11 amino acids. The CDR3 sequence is CASSQSGPQHF. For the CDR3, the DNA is TGTGCCAGCAGTCAATCGGGGCCCCAGCATTTT.

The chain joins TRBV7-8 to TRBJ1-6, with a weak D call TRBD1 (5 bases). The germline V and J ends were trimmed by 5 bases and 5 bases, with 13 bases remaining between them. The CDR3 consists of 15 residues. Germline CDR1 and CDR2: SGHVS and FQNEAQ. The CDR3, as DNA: TGTGCCAGCAGCCCCCGGGACCGCCATAATTCACCCCTCCACTTT. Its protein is CASSPRDRHNSPLHF.